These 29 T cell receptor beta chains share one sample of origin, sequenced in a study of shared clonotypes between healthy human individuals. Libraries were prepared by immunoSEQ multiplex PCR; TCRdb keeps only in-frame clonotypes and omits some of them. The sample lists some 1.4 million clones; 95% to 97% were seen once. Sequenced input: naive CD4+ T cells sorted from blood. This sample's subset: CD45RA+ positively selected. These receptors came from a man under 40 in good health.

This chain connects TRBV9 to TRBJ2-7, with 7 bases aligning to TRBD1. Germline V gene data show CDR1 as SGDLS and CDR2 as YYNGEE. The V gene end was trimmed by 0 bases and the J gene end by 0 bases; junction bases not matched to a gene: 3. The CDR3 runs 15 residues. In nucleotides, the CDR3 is TGTGCCAGCAGCGTAGGACAGGGCTACTCCTACGAGCAGTACTTC. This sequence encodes CASSVGQGYSYEQYF.

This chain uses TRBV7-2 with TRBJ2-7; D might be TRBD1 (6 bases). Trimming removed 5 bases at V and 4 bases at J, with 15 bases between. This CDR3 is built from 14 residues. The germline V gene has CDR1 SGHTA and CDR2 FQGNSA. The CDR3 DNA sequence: TGTGCCAGCAGCCCCCAGGGGTCTGGGTACGAGCAGTACTTC. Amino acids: CASSPQGSGYEQYF.

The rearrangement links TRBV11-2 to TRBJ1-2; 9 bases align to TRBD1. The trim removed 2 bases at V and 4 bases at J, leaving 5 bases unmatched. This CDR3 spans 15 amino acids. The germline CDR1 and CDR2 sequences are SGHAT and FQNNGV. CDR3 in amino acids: CASSLRGQGIYGYTF. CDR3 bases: TGTGCCAGCAGCTTAAGGGGACAGGGCATCTATGGCTACACCTTC. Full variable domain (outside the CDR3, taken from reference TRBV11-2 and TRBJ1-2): EAGVAQSPRYKIIEKRQSVAFWCNPISGHATLYWYQQILGQGPKLLIQFQNNGVVDDSQLPKDRFSAERLKGVDSTLKIQPAKLEDSAVYLCASSLRGQGIYGYTFGSGTRLTVV.

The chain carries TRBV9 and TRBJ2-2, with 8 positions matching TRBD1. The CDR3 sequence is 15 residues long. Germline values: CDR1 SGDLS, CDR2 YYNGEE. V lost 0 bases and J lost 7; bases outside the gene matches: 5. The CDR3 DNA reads TGTGCCAGCAGCGTAGGGAACAGGGGGAGCGGGGAGCTGTTTTTT. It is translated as CASSVGNRGSGELFF.

CDR3 protein: CATSRDLLGHADYEQYF. The CDR3 bases are TGTGCCACCAGCAGAGATCTATTAGGCCATGCTGACTACGAGCAGTACTTC. The V gene is TRBV15, the J gene TRBJ2-7; no clear D gene. V shed 0 bases and J shed 3 bases, with 18 bases lying between them. Germline CDR1 reads LNHNV; CDR2 reads YYDKDF (reference sequence). This CDR3 is 17 amino acids long.

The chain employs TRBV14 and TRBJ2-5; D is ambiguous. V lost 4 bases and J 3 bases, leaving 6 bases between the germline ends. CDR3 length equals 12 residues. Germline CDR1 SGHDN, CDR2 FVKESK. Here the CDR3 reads CASSPTKETQYF. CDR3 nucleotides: TGTGCCAGCAGCCCGACCAAAGAGACCCAGTACTTC. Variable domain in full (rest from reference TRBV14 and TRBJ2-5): EAGVTQFPSHSVIEKGQTVTLRCDPISGHDNLYWYRRVMGKEIKFLLHFVKESKQDESGMPNNRFLAERTGGTYSTLKVQPAELEDSGVYFCASSPTKETQYFGPGTRLLVL.

CDR3 coding DNA: TGTGCCACCAGCAGAGATCCGGGACCAACCACCTACGAGCAGTACTTC. Its translation is CATSRDPGPTTYEQYF. The chain is built from TRBV15 and TRBJ2-7; either TRBD1 or TRBD2 may supply D (5 bases each). Germline CDR1 LNHNV, CDR2 YYDKDF (reference sequence). This CDR3 is 16 amino acids long. Trimming stripped 0 bases from V and 2 bases from J, with 14 bases between.

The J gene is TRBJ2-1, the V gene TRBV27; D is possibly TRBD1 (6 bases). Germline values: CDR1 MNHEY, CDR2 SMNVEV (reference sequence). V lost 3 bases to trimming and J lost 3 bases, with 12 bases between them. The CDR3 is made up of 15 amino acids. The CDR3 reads CASSFKGRGYNEQFF. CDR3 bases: TGTGCCAGCAGTTTTAAGGGCAGGGGCTACAATGAGCAGTTCTTC.

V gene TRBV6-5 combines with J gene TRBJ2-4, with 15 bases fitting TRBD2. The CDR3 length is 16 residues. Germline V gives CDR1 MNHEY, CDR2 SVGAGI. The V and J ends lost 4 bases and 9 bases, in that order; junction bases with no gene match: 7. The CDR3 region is CASSSGTSGRRGIQYF. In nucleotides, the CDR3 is TGTGCCAGCAGTTCAGGGACTAGCGGGAGGAGGGGCATTCAGTACTTC.

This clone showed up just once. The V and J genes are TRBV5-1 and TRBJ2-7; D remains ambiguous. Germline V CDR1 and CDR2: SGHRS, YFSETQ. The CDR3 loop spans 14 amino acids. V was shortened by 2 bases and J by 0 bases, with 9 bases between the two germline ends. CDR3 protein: CASSFTIHSYEQYF. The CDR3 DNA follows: TGCGCCAGCAGCTTCACGATCCACTCCTACGAGCAGTACTTC.

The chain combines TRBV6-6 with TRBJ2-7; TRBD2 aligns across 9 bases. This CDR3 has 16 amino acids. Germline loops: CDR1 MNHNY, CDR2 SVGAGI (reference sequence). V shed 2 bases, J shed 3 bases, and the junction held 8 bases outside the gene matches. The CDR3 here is CASSYDLAGIHYEQYF. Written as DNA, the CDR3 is TGTGCCAGCAGTTACGACCTAGCGGGGATCCACTACGAGCAGTACTTC.

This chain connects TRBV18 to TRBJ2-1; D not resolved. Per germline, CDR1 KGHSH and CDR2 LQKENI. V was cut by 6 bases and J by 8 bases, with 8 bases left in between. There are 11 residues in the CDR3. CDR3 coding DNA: TGTGCCAGCTCTCAAACCCATGAGCAGTTCTTC. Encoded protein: CASSQTHEQFF. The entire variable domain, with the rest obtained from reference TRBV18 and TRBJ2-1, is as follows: NAGVMQNPRHLVRRRGQEARLRCSPMKGHSHVYWYRQLPEEGLKFMVYLQKENIIDESGMPKERFSAEFPKEGPSILRIQQVVRGDSAAYFCASSQTHEQFFGPGTRLTVL.

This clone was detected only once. CDR3 DNA sequence: TGTGCCAGCAGCGGGTCATACCAAGAGACCCAGTACTTC. Its protein product is CASSGSYQETQYF. The V call is TRBV7-2, the J call TRBJ2-5; D gene uncertain. Deletions cut 5 bases from V and 0 bases from J, with 7 bases between. The CDR3 covers 13 residues. Germline V gives CDR1 SGHTA, CDR2 FQGNSA.

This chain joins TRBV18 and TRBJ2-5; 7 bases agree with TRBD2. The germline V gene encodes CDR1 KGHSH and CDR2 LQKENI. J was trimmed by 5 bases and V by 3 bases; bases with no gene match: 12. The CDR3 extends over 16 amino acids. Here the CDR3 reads CASSPGLAASFETQYF. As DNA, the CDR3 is TGTGCCAGCTCACCGGGCCTAGCGGCCTCCTTCGAGACCCAGTACTTC.

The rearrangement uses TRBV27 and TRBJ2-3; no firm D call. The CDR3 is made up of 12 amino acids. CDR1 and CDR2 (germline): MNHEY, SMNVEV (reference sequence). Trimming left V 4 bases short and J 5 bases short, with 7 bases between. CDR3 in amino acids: CASSSPLDTQYF. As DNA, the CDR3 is TGTGCCAGCAGTTCCCCCCTAGATACGCAGTATTTT.

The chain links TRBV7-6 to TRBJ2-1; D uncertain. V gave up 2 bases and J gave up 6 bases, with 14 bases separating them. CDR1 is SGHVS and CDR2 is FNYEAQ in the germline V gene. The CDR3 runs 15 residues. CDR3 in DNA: TGTGCCAGCAGCTTACTGCGTGCCGCGGCCAATGAGCAGTTCTTC. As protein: CASSLLRAAANEQFF.

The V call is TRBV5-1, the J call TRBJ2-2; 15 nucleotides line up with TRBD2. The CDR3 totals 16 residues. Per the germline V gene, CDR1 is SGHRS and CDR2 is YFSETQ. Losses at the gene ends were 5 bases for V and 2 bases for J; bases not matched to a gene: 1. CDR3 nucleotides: TGCGCCAGCAGGGGACTAGCGGGAGGTAACACCGGGGAGCTGTTTTTT. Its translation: CASRGLAGGNTGELFF.

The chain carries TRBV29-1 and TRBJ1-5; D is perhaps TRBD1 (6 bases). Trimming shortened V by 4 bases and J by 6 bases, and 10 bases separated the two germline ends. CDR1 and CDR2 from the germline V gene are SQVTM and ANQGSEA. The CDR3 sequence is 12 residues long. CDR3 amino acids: CSVGVQGQPQHF. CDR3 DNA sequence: TGCAGCGTTGGGGTACAGGGTCAGCCCCAGCATTTT.

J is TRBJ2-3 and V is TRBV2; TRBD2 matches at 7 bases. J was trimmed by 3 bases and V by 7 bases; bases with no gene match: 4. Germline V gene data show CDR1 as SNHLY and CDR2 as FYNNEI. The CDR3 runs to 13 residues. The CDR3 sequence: CASIRGETDTQYF. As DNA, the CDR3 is TGTGCCAGCATACGGGGGGAAACAGATACGCAGTATTTT. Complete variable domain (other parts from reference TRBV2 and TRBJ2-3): EPEVTQTPSHQVTQMGQEVILRCVPISNHLYFYWYRQILGQKVEFLVSFYNNEISEKSEIFDDQFSVERPDGSNFTLKIRSTKLEDSAMYFCASIRGETDTQYFGPGTRLTVL.

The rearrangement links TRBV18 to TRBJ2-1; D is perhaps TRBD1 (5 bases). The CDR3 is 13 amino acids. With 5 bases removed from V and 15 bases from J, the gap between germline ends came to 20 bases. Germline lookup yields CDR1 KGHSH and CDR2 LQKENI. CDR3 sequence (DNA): TGTGCCAGCTCATTAGATCCAGGGAAACGGAGGTTCTTC. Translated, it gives CASSLDPGKRRFF. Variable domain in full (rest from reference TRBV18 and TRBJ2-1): NAGVMQNPRHLVRRRGQEARLRCSPMKGHSHVYWYRQLPEEGLKFMVYLQKENIIDESGMPKERFSAEFPKEGPSILRIQQVVRGDSAAYFCASSLDPGKRRFFGPGTRLTVL.

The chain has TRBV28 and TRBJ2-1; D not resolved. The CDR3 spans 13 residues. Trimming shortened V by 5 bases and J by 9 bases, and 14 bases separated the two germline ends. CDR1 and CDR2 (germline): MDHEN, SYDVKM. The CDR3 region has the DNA TGTGCCAGCAGTCCCCCCGTCGAGCGTGAGCAGTTCTTC. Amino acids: CASSPPVEREQFF.

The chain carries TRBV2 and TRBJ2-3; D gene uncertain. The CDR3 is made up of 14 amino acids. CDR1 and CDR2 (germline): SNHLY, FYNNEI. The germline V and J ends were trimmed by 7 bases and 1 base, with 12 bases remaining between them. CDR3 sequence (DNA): TGTGCCAGCACCTACTCCGGGCGCACAGATACGCAGTATTTT. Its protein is CASTYSGRTDTQYF. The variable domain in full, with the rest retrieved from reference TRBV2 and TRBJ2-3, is EPEVTQTPSHQVTQMGQEVILRCVPISNHLYFYWYRQILGQKVEFLVSFYNNEISEKSEIFDDQFSVERPDGSNFTLKIRSTKLEDSAMYFCASTYSGRTDTQYFGPGTRLTVL.

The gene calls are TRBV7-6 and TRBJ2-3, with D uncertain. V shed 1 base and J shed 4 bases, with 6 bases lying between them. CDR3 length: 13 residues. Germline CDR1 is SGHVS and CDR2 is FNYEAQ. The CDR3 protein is CASSLGRADTQYF. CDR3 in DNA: TGTGCCAGCAGCTTAGGTCGGGCAGATACGCAGTATTTT.

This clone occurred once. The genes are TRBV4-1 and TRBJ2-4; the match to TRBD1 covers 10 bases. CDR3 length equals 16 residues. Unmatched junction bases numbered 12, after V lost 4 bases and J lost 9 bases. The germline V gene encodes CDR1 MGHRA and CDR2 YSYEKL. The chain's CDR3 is CASSLSPRTGGGIQYF. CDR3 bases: TGCGCCAGCAGCCTATCCCCGCGGACAGGGGGGGGCATTCAGTACTTC.

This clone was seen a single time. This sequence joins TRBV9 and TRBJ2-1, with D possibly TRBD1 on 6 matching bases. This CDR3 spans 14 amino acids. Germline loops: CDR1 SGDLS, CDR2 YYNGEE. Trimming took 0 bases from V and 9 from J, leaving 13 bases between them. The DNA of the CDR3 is TGTGCCAGCAGCGTAGCGCTGGGGGCGTCTGAGCAGTTCTTC. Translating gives CASSVALGASEQFF.

The CDR3 here is CASSFSQASYEQYF. In DNA form, the CDR3 reads TGTGCCAGCAGTTTTAGTCAGGCGTCCTACGAGCAGTACTTC. This rearrangement joins TRBV27 to TRBJ2-7; no definite D call. The CDR3 loop spans 14 amino acids. Germline V lookup: CDR1 MNHEY, CDR2 SMNVEV (reference sequence). Between the trimmed V and J ends, which lost 3 bases and 1 base, there was a span of 10 bases.

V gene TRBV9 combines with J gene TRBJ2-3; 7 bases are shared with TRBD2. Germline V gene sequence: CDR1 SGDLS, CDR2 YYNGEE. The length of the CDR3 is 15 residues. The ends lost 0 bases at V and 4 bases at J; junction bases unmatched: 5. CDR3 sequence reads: CASSVVAGVADTQYF. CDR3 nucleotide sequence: TGTGCCAGCAGCGTAGTTGCGGGAGTGGCAGATACGCAGTATTTT.

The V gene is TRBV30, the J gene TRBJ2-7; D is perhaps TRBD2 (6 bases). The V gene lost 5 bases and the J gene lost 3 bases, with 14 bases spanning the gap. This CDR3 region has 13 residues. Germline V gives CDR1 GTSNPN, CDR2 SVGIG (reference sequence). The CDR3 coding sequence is TGTGCCTGGGGACTAAAAGGACTCTACGAGCAGTACTTC. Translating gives CAWGLKGLYEQYF.

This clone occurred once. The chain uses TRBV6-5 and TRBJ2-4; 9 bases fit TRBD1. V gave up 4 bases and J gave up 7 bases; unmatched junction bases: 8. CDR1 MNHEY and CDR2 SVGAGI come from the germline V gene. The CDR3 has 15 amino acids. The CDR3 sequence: CASSSNLDRGNIQYF. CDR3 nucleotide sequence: TGTGCCAGCAGTTCCAACCTTGACAGGGGGAACATTCAGTACTTC.